The source of this TCR beta chain is a study of blood T cell repertoires in COVID-19. About the research overall: Specimens from acute and convalescent COVID-19 originated in the United States, Italy and Spain. T cells, B-cell-depleted T cells, or PBMCs supplied cDNA or gDNA.

Germline values: CDR1 SNHLY, CDR2 FYNNEI. V was clipped by 2 bases and J by 8 bases, with 9 bases between them. The CDR3 runs 13 residues. How the authors handled the data: Amplifying reference gene primers gave estimates of nucleated cell counts. Data came from immunoSEQ multiplex PCR; TCRdb stores just in-frame clones and leaves some out. The V and J calls and clone size are taken from that table; D and trimming were inferred from the DNA. The sample gives around 65,000 clones, over 70% of which show up once; 16% is in the top ten. The TCR originated in a man aged 55 to 69 with acute or convalescent COVID-19. This rearrangement joins TRBV2 to TRBJ1-4; no firm D call. Sequencing was performed on peripheral blood. The CDR3 bases are TGTGCCAGCAGTGAAAGATCAGGCGAAAAACTGTTTTTT. Residues: CASSERSGEKLFF.